This entry lists 30 T cell receptor beta chains sequenced from one sample in a study of blood T cell repertoires in COVID-19. Profiling relied on immunoSEQ multiplex PCR, and the TCRdb table lists in-frame clones only, not all of them. Of about 39,000 clones in the sample, about 90% were seen once. Sequenced sample: peripheral blood. The receptors were sampled from a man in his forties or fifties with active or convalescent COVID-19.

This chain uses TRBV18 with TRBJ2-7, with D unresolved. V lost 3 bases to trimming and J lost 3 bases, with 9 bases between them. This CDR3 contains 13 residues. Germline assignment: CDR1 KGHSH and CDR2 LQKENI. For the CDR3, the DNA is TGTGCCAGCTCACCGGCCAGAATCTACGAGCAGTACGTC. Translated: CASSPARIYEQYV.

The J gene is TRBJ1-5, the V gene TRBV30; TRBD1 might be the D (5 bases). Trimming stripped 2 bases from V and 3 bases from J, with 8 bases between. The CDR3 runs 13 residues. Germline CDR1 GTSNPN, CDR2 SVGIG (reference sequence). The CDR3 protein is CAWSKQDNQPQHF. For the CDR3, the DNA is TGTGCCTGGAGTAAACAGGACAATCAGCCCCAGCATTTT. The full variable domain, in which reference TRBV30 and TRBJ1-5 provide the parts outside the CDR3, is SQTIHQWPATLVQPVGSPLSLECTVEGTSNPNLYWYRQAAGRGLQLLFYSVGIGQISSEVPQNLSASRPQDRQFILSSKKLLLSDSGFYLCAWSKQDNQPQHFGDGTRLSIL.

V gene TRBV3-1 (or the pseudogene TRBV3-2) combines with J gene TRBJ1-3; weak D call: TRBD1 (5 bases). V was clipped by 5 bases and J by 4 bases, with 15 bases between them. CDR1 is LGHDT, CDR2 YNNKEL, per germline (reference sequence). The CDR3 has 15 residues. CDR3 sequence reads: CASSTRLRGGNTIYF. CDR3 in DNA: TGTGCCAGCAGCACTCGCCTCCGGGGGGGAAACACCATATATTTT.

The chain uses TRBV21-1 and TRBJ2-1; the D call TRBD1 from the table was never checked on the DNA. TRBV21-1 is described as a pseudogene. The CDR3 spans 18 residues. This CDR3 is CASSKDPGAITSYNEQFF. The CDR3 bases are TGTGCCAGCAGCAAAGATCCAGGGGCGATTACCTCCTACAATGAGCAGTTCTTC.

The gene calls are TRBV28 and TRBJ2-2, with TRBD2 identical over 12 bases. In germline, CDR1 is MDHEN, CDR2 SYDVKM. The J segment lost 9 bases and the V segment lost 10 bases, leaving 9 bases of the junction unmatched. The CDR3 is 14 residues long. In DNA form, the CDR3 reads TGTGCCACACGACTAGCGGGAGCCGCGCGGGAGCTGTTTTTT. The encoded protein is CATRLAGAARELFF.

This clone was counted a few times. This chain joins TRBV9 and TRBJ1-1, with D tentatively TRBD1 (6 bases). Germline V gene lookup returns CDR1 SGDLS and CDR2 YYNGEE. The V end lost 0 bases, the J end lost 6 bases, and 6 bases lay between the germline ends. The CDR3 is 12 residues long. The CDR3 spells CASSVAGAEAFF. In nucleotides, the CDR3 is TGTGCCAGCAGCGTAGCAGGGGCTGAAGCTTTCTTT.

The chain joins TRBV6-1 to TRBJ1-5, with D possibly being TRBD1 (5 bases). The CDR3 covers 14 residues. Per germline, CDR1 MNHNS and CDR2 SASEGT. Between the trimmed V and J ends, which lost 2 bases and 5 bases, there was a span of 10 bases. The CDR3 DNA follows: TGTGCCAGCAGTGAACAACAGGTGTATCAGCCCCAGCATTTT. This gives the protein CASSEQQVYQPQHF.

The chain uses TRBV2 and TRBJ1-1; no definite D call. Germline lookup yields CDR1 SNHLY and CDR2 FYNNEI. The CDR3 has 13 amino acids. CDR3 coding DNA: TGTACAGCTACCATCCTGTCTGACACTGAAGCTTTCTTT. Its protein is CTATILSDTEAFF.

This clone was seen a single time. The V call is TRBV28, the J call TRBJ2-5; TRBD2 matches 7 bases. In germline, CDR1 is MDHEN, CDR2 SYDVKM. There are 16 residues in the CDR3. The V segment lost 5 bases and the J segment 2 bases; nucleotides outside the gene matches: 11. This CDR3 is CASSTPGAGLQETQYF. As DNA, the CDR3 is TGTGCCAGCAGTACCCCTGGCGCGGGACTACAAGAGACCCAGTACTTC.

V usage is TRBV5-1 and J usage is TRBJ1-3; a weak D match, TRBD1 (6 bases). V was clipped by 0 bases and J by 6 bases, with 13 bases between them. This CDR3 region has 15 residues. Per germline, CDR1 SGHRS and CDR2 YFSETQ. The CDR3 nucleotides read TGCGCCAGCAGCTTGGCCGGACAGACGGCAAACACCATATATTTT. Translated, it gives CASSLAGQTANTIYF.

The chain has TRBV18 and TRBJ2-1; 14 bases agree with TRBD2. Trimming removed 3 bases from V and 8 bases from J; junction bases left unmatched: 9. There are 17 residues in the CDR3. Germline lookup yields CDR1 KGHSH and CDR2 LQKENI. In DNA, the CDR3 is TGTGCCAGCTCACCCCACGGACTAGCGGGGGGAGGGGATGAGCAGTTCTTC. Protein: CASSPHGLAGGGDEQFF.

The rearrangement joins TRBV27 to TRBJ2-1; D unresolved. Germline V gene sequence: CDR1 MNHEY, CDR2 SMNVEV (reference sequence). The CDR3 has 12 residues. The V gene lost 9 bases and the J gene lost 5 bases, with 11 bases spanning the gap. Here the CDR3 reads CASTDWDNEQFF. The CDR3 DNA reads TGTGCCAGTACTGACTGGGACAATGAGCAGTTCTTC.

This chain links TRBV28 with TRBJ1-1; a weak D match, TRBD1 (5 bases). Trimming cost V 4 bases and J 1 base, with 13 bases left between them. This CDR3 is 15 amino acids long. The germline CDR1 and CDR2 sequences are MDHEN and SYDVKM. The CDR3 DNA reads as TGTGCCAGCAGTTGGAGGGGAGGTGGGAACACTGAAGCTTTCTTT. Encoded protein: CASSWRGGGNTEAFF.

The chain is built from TRBV10-1 and TRBJ2-3; 11 nucleotides agree with TRBD2. The CDR3 consists of 16 residues. Germline V gives CDR1 WNHNN, CDR2 SYGVQD (reference sequence). V was clipped by 0 bases and J by 4 bases; unmatched bases: 3. This CDR3 reads CASSESLAGGSDTQYF. CDR3 bases: TGCGCCAGCAGTGAGTCTCTAGCGGGAGGCTCAGATACGCAGTATTTT.

The sample holds one count of this clone. This chain uses TRBV5-1 with TRBJ2-2; 10 positions agree with TRBD2. Germline V gives CDR1 SGHRS, CDR2 YFSETQ. V was pared by 1 base and J by 4 bases, with 7 bases of the junction left unmatched. The CDR3 has 17 amino acids. CDR3 DNA sequence: TGCGCCAGCAGCTTGATGATAGCGGGAGGCCCCACCGGGGAGCTGTTTTTT. Amino acids: CASSLMIAGGPTGELFF.

V and J are TRBV14 and TRBJ2-2, with D maybe TRBD1 (6 bases). The CDR3 is made up of 15 amino acids. The V gene lost 4 bases and the J gene lost 5 bases, with 14 bases spanning the gap. From germline, CDR1 is SGHDN and CDR2 FVKESK. CDR3 loop: CASSRQGTHTGELFF. The DNA for the CDR3 is TGTGCCAGCAGCCGCCAGGGGACGCATACCGGGGAGCTGTTTTTT.

The chain has TRBV5-1 and TRBJ1-5, with 7 bases identical to TRBD1. In germline, CDR1 is SGHRS, CDR2 YFSETQ. Trimming took 5 bases from V and 4 from J; bases not matched to a gene: 3. This CDR3 spans 13 amino acids. CDR3 in DNA: TGCGCCAGCAGACAGGGGTCAAATCAGCCCCAGCATTTT. Its translation: CASRQGSNQPQHF.

This chain uses TRBV5-5 with TRBJ2-3, with 8 bases lining up with TRBD1. This CDR3 comprises 17 residues. Germline V lookup: CDR1 SGHKS, CDR2 YYEKEE (reference sequence). Losses at the gene ends were 4 bases for V and 3 bases for J; bases not matched to a gene: 13. The CDR3: CASSLPHGRGLTDTQYF. The DNA of the CDR3 is TGTGCCAGCAGCCTCCCCCACGGCAGGGGGCTTACAGATACGCAGTATTTT.

This clone was found a few times. The chain links TRBV6-5 to TRBJ2-7; 7 bases match TRBD1. V lost 6 bases to trimming and J lost 2 bases; unmatched junction nucleotides: 7. The CDR3 spans 14 residues. The germline V gene encodes CDR1 MNHEY and CDR2 SVGAGI. The CDR3 sequence: CASRPPGQPYEQYF. Written as DNA, the CDR3 is TGTGCCAGCAGACCTCCGGGACAGCCCTACGAGCAGTACTTC.

The J gene is TRBJ2-1, the V gene TRBV15; 10 nucleotides match TRBD2. The CDR3 sequence is 16 residues long. J was trimmed by 8 bases and V by 5 bases; bases with no gene match: 12. CDR1 is LNHNV and CDR2 is YYDKDF in the germline V gene (reference sequence). The CDR3 loop reads CATSPVGSGGNDEQFF. CDR3 bases: TGTGCCACCAGCCCCGTTGGTAGCGGGGGGAATGATGAGCAGTTCTTC.

CDR3 sequence (DNA): TGCGCCAGCAGCTTTCGATGGGACAGTGGGAATGAGCAGTTCTTC. Its protein product is CASSFRWDSGNEQFF. The V and J genes are TRBV5-1 and TRBJ2-1; 7 bases fit TRBD1. The CDR3 is made up of 15 amino acids. Germline CDR1 reads SGHRS; CDR2 reads YFSETQ. V shed 2 bases, J shed 7 bases, and the junction held 9 bases outside the gene matches. The full variable domain, completed using reference TRBV5-1 and TRBJ2-1, is KAGVTQTPRYLIKTRGQQVTLSCSPISGHRSVSWYQQTPGQGLQFLFEYFSETQRNKGNFPGRFSGRQFSNSRSEMNVSTLELGDSALYLCASSFRWDSGNEQFFGPGTRLTVL.

This chain joins TRBV24-1 and TRBJ1-2; 10 bases agree with TRBD1. Per germline, CDR1 KGHDR and CDR2 SFDVKD. This CDR3 spans 15 amino acids. The J segment lost 4 bases and the V segment lost 2 bases, leaving 3 bases of the junction unmatched. CDR3 sequence (DNA): TGTGCCACCAGTGATTCCGGGACAGGGGTCTATGGCTACACCTTC. The encoded protein is CATSDSGTGVYGYTF.

The chain is built from TRBV7-3 and TRBJ2-1; TRBD2 might be the D (6 bases). The CDR3 has 16 residues. Germline V gives CDR1 SGHTA, CDR2 FQGTGA. The V end was cut by 2 bases, the J end by 6 bases, with 17 bases between. CDR3 sequence: CASSLGGRSPGNEQFF. In nucleotides, the CDR3 is TGTGCCAGCAGCTTAGGAGGGAGGTCCCCGGGCAATGAGCAGTTCTTC.

This chain links TRBV18 with TRBJ2-7, with 10 bases that match TRBD2. The CDR3 has 15 residues. The germline V gene encodes CDR1 KGHSH and CDR2 LQKENI. The J segment lost 3 bases and the V segment lost 4 bases, leaving 6 bases of the junction unmatched. CDR3 amino acids: CASSLGLARDYEQYF. CDR3 nucleotides: TGTGCCAGCTCACTGGGACTAGCGAGGGACTACGAGCAGTACTTC. The full variable domain, completed using reference TRBV18 and TRBJ2-7, is NAGVMQNPRHLVRRRGQEARLRCSPMKGHSHVYWYRQLPEEGLKFMVYLQKENIIDESGMPKERFSAEFPKEGPSILRIQQVVRGDSAAYFCASSLGLARDYEQYFGPGTRLTVT.

The rearrangement joins TRBV4-1 to TRBJ1-5; 9 bases align to TRBD1. Germline CDR1 is MGHRA and CDR2 is YSYEKL. The V gene end was trimmed by 5 bases and the J gene end by 7 bases; junction bases not matched to a gene: 9. This CDR3 is 15 amino acids long. This CDR3 is CASSWDREARQPQHF. DNA for the CDR3: TGCGCCAGCAGCTGGGACAGGGAGGCTCGGCAGCCCCAGCATTTT.

This sequence joins TRBV4-1 and TRBJ2-7; a weak D match, TRBD1 (6 bases). This CDR3 is built from 13 residues. Trimming took 4 bases from V and 1 from J, leaving 8 bases between them. Germline loops: CDR1 MGHRA, CDR2 YSYEKL. CDR3 in amino acids: CASSLTGSYEQYF. As DNA, the CDR3 is TGCGCCAGCAGCCTGACAGGTTCCTACGAGCAGTACTTC.

This sequence joins TRBV9 and TRBJ1-3; 7 bases line up with TRBD1. This CDR3 has 13 residues. After removal of 3 bases from V and 7 bases from J, the junction contained 4 bases not matched to a gene. Germline CDR1 SGDLS, CDR2 YYNGEE. The CDR3 DNA is TGTGCCAGCAGCGGTTCAGGGGGGAACACCATATATTTT. Encoded protein: CASSGSGGNTIYF. The variable domain in full, completed from reference TRBV9 and TRBJ1-3, reads DSGVTQTPKHLITATGQRVTLRCSPRSGDLSVYWYQQSLDQGLQFLIQYYNGEERAKGNILERFSAQQFPDLHSELNLSSLELGDSALYFCASSGSGGNTIYFGEGSWLTVV.

This clone turned up a few times. This chain uses TRBV4-2 with TRBJ2-2; tentatively, D is TRBD2 (5 bases). There are 17 residues in the CDR3. Trimming removed 0 bases at V and 2 bases at J, with 13 bases between. The germline V gene encodes CDR1 LGHNA and CDR2 YNFKEQ. For the CDR3, the DNA is TGTGCCAGCAGCCAAGACCCGGGAACATTAAACACCGGGGAGCTGTTTTTT. Protein sequence: CASSQDPGTLNTGELFF.

In its sample, this clone was seen a few times. This CDR3 reads CASGGQGTGELFF. The DNA for the CDR3 is TGCGCCAGCGGGGGACAGGGGACCGGGGAGCTGTTTTTT. This sequence joins TRBV5-1 and TRBJ2-2, with TRBD1 identical over 10 bases. The length of the CDR3 is 13 residues. The V segment lost 7 bases and the J segment 5 bases; nucleotides outside the gene matches: 2. The germline V gene encodes CDR1 SGHRS and CDR2 YFSETQ.

J is TRBJ2-2 and V is TRBV7-8; 14 bases are a match to TRBD2. The germline gives CDR1 SGHVS, CDR2 FQNEAQ. J lost 4 bases, V lost 1 base, and 5 bases had no gene match. The CDR3 covers 18 residues. CDR3 residues: CASSLGLAGGPGTGELFF. The CDR3 nucleotides read TGTGCCAGCAGCTTAGGACTAGCGGGGGGGCCGGGCACCGGGGAGCTGTTTTTT.